What follows are 5 T cell receptor beta chains derived from one specimen sequenced in a study of T-cell memory formation after mild COVID-19 (dated by TCRdb to about 2021). Library method: 5' RACE. The data were produced on an Illumina NovaSeq 6000. Using fastp trimming at Q25 and MiXCR clonotype assembly, TCRdb reanalyzed the public sequencing data and kept in-frame beta chains. Under each unique CDR3 protein, matching rows form one entry showing the most common genes and DNA. In all, the sample holds more than 350,000 distinct CDR3 sequences, and 15% to 20% of those were seen once. Clones ranked in the top ten supply about 22% of the sample. Sequences were obtained from PBMCs or a T cell subset sorted from them (not recorded which). All receptors derive from a man aged 18 to 30 who had mild COVID-19 (a few samples of this study predate the infection). The sample titles of this study are shuffled in the database, so cell type and time point are left out; the donor was told from shared clones.

The chain uses TRBV6-5 and TRBJ2-2, with 11 bases lining up with TRBD1. Trimming took 5 bases from V and 7 from J; bases not matched to a gene: 9. Per germline, CDR1 MNHEY and CDR2 SVGAGI. CDR3 length: 16 residues. The CDR3 protein is CASSTRTGGPFGELFF. The CDR3 nucleotides read TGTGCCAGCAGTACCCGGACAGGGGGCCCCTTCGGGGAGCTGTTTTTT.

This clonotype has only a few counts. The J gene is TRBJ2-4, the V gene TRBV4-3; perhaps TRBD1 as D (5 bases). Germline CDR1 is LGHNA and CDR2 is YSLEER. The CDR3 consists of 13 residues. V dropped 1 base and J dropped 6 bases, with 7 bases sitting between them. This chain's CDR3 is CASSQAQGNIQYF. The CDR3 nucleotides are TGCGCCAGCAGCCAAGCGCAGGGAAACATTCAGTACTTC.

The chain carries TRBV4-3 and TRBJ2-5; TRBD1 aligns across 9 bases. This CDR3 spans 15 amino acids. Germline assignment: CDR1 LGHNA and CDR2 YSLEER. Trimming removed 5 bases from V and 5 bases from J; junction bases left unmatched: 9. CDR3 sequence reads: CASSATGGSLETQYF. CDR3 sequence (DNA): TGCGCCAGCAGCGCTACAGGGGGCAGTTTGGAGACCCAGTACTTC.

The rearrangement joins TRBV4-3 to TRBJ2-2, with D possibly being TRBD2 (6 bases). Trimming took 1 base from V and 2 from J, leaving 8 bases between them. CDR1 is LGHNA, CDR2 YSLEER, per germline. The CDR3 runs 15 residues. The CDR3 DNA follows: TGCGCCAGCAGCCAAGTAACTAGCAACACCGGGGAGCTGTTTTTT. As protein: CASSQVTSNTGELFF.

V gene TRBV2 combines with J gene TRBJ2-7; no definite D call. CDR1 is SNHLY, CDR2 FYNNEI, per germline. The ends were cut back, 7 bases at V and 2 bases at J, with 6 bases in the middle. This CDR3 contains 11 residues. The CDR3 sequence: CASTTPYEQYF. In DNA form, the CDR3 reads TGTGCCAGCACGACACCCTACGAGCAGTACTTC.